The clone carrying this T cell receptor (beta chain) was detected a few times. Its antigen is still unknown. The data were obtained in a study of shared clonotypes between healthy human individuals. The unsorted PBMC sample used ten immunoSEQ deep assay plates. TCRdb keeps only in-frame clones here, not all; method: immunoSEQ multiplex PCR. The data contain about 450,000 clones, 79% of them singletons. Findings of the study overall: Among donors, clonotype sharing was expected to be affected by sequencing depth.

The CDR3 is 14 amino acids. V lost 4 bases and J 4 bases, leaving 13 bases between the germline ends. Germline-derived CDR1 and CDR2 are SEHNR and FQNEAQ (reference sequence). Sequencing was performed on PBMCs. This clonotype was sampled from a woman aged 40 to 55 in good health. Some clones in this sample may be carry-over from other donors' samples. The chain combines TRBV7-9 with TRBJ2-5; no clear D. Here the CDR3 reads CASSSQGSGETQYF. As DNA, the CDR3 is TGTGCCAGCAGCTCCCAAGGAAGTGGAGAGACCCAGTACTTC.